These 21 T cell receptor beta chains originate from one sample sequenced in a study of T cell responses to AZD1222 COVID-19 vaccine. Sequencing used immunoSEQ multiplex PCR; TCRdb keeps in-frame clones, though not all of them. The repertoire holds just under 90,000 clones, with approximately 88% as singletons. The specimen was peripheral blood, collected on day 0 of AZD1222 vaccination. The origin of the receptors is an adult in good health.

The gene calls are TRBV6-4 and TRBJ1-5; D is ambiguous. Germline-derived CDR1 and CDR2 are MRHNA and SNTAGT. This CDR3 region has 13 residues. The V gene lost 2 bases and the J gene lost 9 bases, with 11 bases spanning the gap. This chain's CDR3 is CASSDLPESPQHF. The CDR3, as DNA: TGTGCCAGCAGTGACCTTCCCGAATCGCCCCAGCATTTT.

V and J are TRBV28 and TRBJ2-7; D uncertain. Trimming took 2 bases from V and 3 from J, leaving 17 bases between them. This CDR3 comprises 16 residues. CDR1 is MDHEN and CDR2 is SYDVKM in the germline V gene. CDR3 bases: TGTGCCAGCAGTTTAGCCCGCGACACCCCTTACTACGAGCAGTACTTC. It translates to CASSLARDTPYYEQYF.

As DNA, the CDR3 is TGTGCCAGTCTAGCGGGTAACTCCTACAATGAGCAGTTCTTC. This encodes CASLAGNSYNEQFF. V and J are TRBV2 and TRBJ2-1; 8 bases align to TRBD2. CDR1 and CDR2 (germline): SNHLY, FYNNEI. Losses at the gene ends were 9 bases for V and 0 bases for J; bases not matched to a gene: 4. The CDR3 sequence is 14 residues long. Complete variable domain (other parts from reference TRBV2 and TRBJ2-1): EPEVTQTPSHQVTQMGQEVILRCVPISNHLYFYWYRQILGQKVEFLVSFYNNEISEKSEIFDDQFSVERPDGSNFTLKIRSTKLEDSAMYFCASLAGNSYNEQFFGPGTRLTVL.

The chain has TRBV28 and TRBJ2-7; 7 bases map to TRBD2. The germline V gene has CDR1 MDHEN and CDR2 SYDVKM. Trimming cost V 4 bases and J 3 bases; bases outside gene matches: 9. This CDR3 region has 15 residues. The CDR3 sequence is CASSSLAGESYEQYF. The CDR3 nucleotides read TGTGCCAGCAGTTCCCTGGCGGGAGAGAGCTACGAGCAGTACTTC.

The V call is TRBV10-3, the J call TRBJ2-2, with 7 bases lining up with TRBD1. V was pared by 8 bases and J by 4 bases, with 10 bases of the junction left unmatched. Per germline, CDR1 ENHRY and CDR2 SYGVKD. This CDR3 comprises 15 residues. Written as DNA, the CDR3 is TGTGCCATCGGATCAGACAGGGTCGTCACCGGGGAGCTGTTTTTT. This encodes CAIGSDRVVTGELFF.

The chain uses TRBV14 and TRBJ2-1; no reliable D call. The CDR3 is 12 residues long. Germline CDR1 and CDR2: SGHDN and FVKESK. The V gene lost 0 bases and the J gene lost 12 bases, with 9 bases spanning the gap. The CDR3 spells CASSQDWPGQFF. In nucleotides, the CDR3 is TGTGCCAGCAGCCAAGATTGGCCAGGGCAGTTCTTC.

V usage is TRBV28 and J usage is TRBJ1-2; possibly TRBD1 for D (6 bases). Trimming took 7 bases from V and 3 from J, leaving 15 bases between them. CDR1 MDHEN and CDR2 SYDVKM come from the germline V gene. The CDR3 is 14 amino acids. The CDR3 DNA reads TGTGCCAGCAAAAGGGGGGGCCCCGACTATGGCTACACCTTC. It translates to CASKRGGPDYGYTF.

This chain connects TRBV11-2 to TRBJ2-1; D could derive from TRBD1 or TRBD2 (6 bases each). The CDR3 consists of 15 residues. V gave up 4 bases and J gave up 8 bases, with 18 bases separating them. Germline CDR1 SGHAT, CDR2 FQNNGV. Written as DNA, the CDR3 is TGTGCCAGCAGCTCTAACGGCCCGAGGGGGGATGAGCAGTTCTTC. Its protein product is CASSSNGPRGDEQFF.

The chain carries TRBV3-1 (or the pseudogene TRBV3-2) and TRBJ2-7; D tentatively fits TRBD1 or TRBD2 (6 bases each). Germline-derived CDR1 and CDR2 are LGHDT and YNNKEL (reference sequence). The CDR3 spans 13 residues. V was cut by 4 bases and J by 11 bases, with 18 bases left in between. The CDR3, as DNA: TGTGCCAGCAGCCCCGTTGCCGGGGGCCCTGAGTACTTC. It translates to CASSPVAGGPEYF.

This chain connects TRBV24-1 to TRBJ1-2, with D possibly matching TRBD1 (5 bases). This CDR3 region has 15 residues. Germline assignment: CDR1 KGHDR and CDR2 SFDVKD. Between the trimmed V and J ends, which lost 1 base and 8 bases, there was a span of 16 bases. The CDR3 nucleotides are TGTGCCACCAGTGATTTCGGCAGGGCAGTACGGGGCTACACCTTC. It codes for CATSDFGRAVRGYTF.

CDR3 loop: CASSLGGQGWLHTNEKLFF. The CDR3 nucleotides read TGCGCCAGCAGCTTGGGTGGACAGGGGTGGTTGCACACTAATGAAAAACTGTTTTTT. This chain joins TRBV5-1 and TRBJ1-4; 9 nucleotides align to TRBD1. Germline V lookup: CDR1 SGHRS, CDR2 YFSETQ. There are 19 residues in the CDR3. The V and J ends lost 0 bases and 2 bases, in that order; junction bases with no gene match: 11.

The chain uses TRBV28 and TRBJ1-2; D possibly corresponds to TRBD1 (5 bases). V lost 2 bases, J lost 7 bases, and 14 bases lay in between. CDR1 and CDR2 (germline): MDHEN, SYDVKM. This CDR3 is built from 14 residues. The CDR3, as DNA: TGTGCCAGCAGTTTAGAGGGGAAGTGGTTTGGCTACACCTTC. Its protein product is CASSLEGKWFGYTF.

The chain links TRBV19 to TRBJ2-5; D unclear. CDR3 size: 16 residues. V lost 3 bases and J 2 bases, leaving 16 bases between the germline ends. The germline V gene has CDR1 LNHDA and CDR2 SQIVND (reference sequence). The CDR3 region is CASSMGGASLQETQYF. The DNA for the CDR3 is TGTGCCAGTAGTATGGGCGGTGCCAGCCTACAAGAGACCCAGTACTTC.

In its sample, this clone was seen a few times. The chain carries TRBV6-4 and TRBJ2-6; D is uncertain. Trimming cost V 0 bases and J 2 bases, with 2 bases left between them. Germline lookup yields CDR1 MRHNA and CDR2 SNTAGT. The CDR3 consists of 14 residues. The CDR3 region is CASSDSPGANVLTF. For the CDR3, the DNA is TGTGCCAGCAGTGACTCGCCTGGGGCCAACGTCCTGACTTTC.

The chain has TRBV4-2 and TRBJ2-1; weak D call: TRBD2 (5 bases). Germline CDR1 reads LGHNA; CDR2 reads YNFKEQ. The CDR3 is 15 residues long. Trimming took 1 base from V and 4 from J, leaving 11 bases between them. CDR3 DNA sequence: TGTGCCAGCAGCCAAGGAGCGGCCCAGTACAATGAGCAGTTCTTC. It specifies CASSQGAAQYNEQFF.

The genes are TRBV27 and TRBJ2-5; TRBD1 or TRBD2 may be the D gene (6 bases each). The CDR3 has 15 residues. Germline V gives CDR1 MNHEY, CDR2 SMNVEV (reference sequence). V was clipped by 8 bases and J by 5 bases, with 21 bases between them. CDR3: CASAYRGQPWETQYF. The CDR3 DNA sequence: TGTGCCAGCGCCTACCGGGGGCAACCTTGGGAGACCCAGTACTTC.

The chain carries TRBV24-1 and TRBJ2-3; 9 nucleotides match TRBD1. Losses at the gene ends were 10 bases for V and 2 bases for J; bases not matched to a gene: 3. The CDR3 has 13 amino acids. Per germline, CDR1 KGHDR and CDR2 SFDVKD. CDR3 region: CATRQGVTDTQYF. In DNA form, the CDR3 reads TGTGCCACAAGACAGGGGGTCACAGATACGCAGTATTTT.

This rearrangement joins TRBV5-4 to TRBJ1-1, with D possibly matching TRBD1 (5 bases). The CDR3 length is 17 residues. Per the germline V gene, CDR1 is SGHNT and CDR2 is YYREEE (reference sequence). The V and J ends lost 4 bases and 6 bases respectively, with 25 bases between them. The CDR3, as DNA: TGTGCCAGCAGCCTGTGGGGCAGGGTGCTTGACTTCGCTGAAGCTTTCTTT. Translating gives CASSLWGRVLDFAEAFF.

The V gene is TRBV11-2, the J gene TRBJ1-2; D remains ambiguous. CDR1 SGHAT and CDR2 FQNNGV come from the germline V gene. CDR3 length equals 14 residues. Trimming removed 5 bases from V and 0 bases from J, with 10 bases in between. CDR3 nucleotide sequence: TGTGCCAGCAGCCAACCGGAAGCTAACTATGGCTACACCTTC. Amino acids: CASSQPEANYGYTF.

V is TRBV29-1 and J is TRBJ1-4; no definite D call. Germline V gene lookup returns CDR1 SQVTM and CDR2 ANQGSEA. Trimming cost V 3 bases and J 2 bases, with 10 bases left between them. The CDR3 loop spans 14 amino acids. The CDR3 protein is CSVDRGATNEKLFF. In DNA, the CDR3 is TGCAGCGTTGATCGGGGAGCGACTAATGAAAAACTGTTTTTT.

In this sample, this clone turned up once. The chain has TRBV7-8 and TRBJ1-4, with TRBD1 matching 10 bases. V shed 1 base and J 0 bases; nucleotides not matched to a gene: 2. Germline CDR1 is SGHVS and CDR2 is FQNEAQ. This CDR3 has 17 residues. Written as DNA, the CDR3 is TGTGCCAGCAGCTTAGTGGGACAGGGGACAACTAATGAAAAACTGTTTTTT. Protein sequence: CASSLVGQGTTNEKLFF.